Below are 27 T cell receptor beta chains sequenced from a single sample in a study of OX40 agonist ivuxolimab in advanced cancers. The library came from the immunoSEQ multiplex PCR assay. TCRdb re-hosts the immuneACCESS table, in-frame sequences only. Its copies lack some clones; in the studies checked, an unresolved V gene accounts for under half of them, and the cause for the rest is not known. For this sample there are 100,000 or so clones; around 89% appear just once. The ten largest make up about 0.17% of the sample. The sample here was CD4+ or CD8+ T cells sorted from blood, taken in a trial of the OX40 agonist ivuxolimab. The receptors stem from an adult with an advanced solid tumor such as melanoma, head and neck, liver or kidney cancer.

The rearrangement joins TRBV27 to TRBJ1-2; D ambiguous. The V gene lost 2 bases and the J gene lost 8 bases, with 15 bases spanning the gap. From germline, CDR1 is MNHEY and CDR2 SMNVEV (reference sequence). The CDR3 loop spans 14 amino acids. The DNA of the CDR3 is TGTGCCAGCAGTTTAGTTTCCGGGTTCGGAGGCTACACCTTC. Its translation is CASSLVSGFGGYTF.

The chain combines TRBV7-8 with TRBJ2-1; D perhaps matches TRBD2 (5 bases). Germline V gene lookup returns CDR1 SGHVS and CDR2 FQNEAQ. V was shortened by 2 bases and J by 7 bases, with 12 bases between the two germline ends. The CDR3 length is 14 residues. CDR3 nucleotides: TGTGCCAGCAGCTTAATTCGAGAGCGGAATGAGCAGTTCTTC. Translating it yields CASSLIRERNEQFF.

The chain joins TRBV5-1 to TRBJ2-7, with TRBD2 matching over 11 bases. This CDR3 has 16 amino acids. Germline CDR1 SGHRS, CDR2 YFSETQ. With V trimmed by 2 bases and J by 4 bases, 8 bases remained unmatched. In DNA form, the CDR3 reads TGCGCCAGCAGCTTACCCCCTAGCGGGGGGTATTACGAGCAGTACTTC. Translation gives CASSLPPSGGYYEQYF.

V usage is TRBV5-1 and J usage is TRBJ2-3; D tentatively reads TRBD1 or TRBD2 (5 bases each). The ends were cut back, 5 bases at V and 5 bases at J, with 12 bases in the middle. The CDR3 contains 13 residues. Germline assignment: CDR1 SGHRS and CDR2 YFSETQ. The CDR3: CASSLGAGDTQYF. The CDR3, as DNA: TGCGCCAGCAGTCTCGGGGCTGGAGATACGCAGTATTTT. The variable domain in full, completed from reference TRBV5-1 and TRBJ2-3, reads KAGVTQTPRYLIKTRGQQVTLSCSPISGHRSVSWYQQTPGQGLQFLFEYFSETQRNKGNFPGRFSGRQFSNSRSEMNVSTLELGDSALYLCASSLGAGDTQYFGPGTRLTVL.

As for this clone: The sample has other DNA sequences that encode this CDR3 too. The chain has TRBV6-5 and TRBJ1-3; possible D gene TRBD1, 5 bases. Trimming cost V 5 bases and J 7 bases, with 9 bases left between them. This CDR3 spans 12 amino acids. Germline V gives CDR1 MNHEY, CDR2 SVGAGI. The CDR3 reads CASSSRGNTIYF. The CDR3 DNA is TGTGCCAGCAGTAGCCGGGGCAACACCATATATTTT.

The genes are TRBV29-1 and TRBJ2-1, with TRBD2 identical over 16 bases. The V and J ends lost 0 bases and 9 bases, in that order; junction bases with no gene match: 5. This CDR3 has 16 amino acids. CDR1 is SQVTM, CDR2 ANQGSEA, per germline. Here the CDR3 reads CSVEEGTSGGVGEQFF. The CDR3 DNA sequence: TGCAGCGTTGAAGAAGGGACTAGCGGGGGGGTCGGTGAGCAGTTCTTC.

This clone appeared once. This chain uses TRBV7-2 with TRBJ2-7, with D perhaps being TRBD1 or TRBD2 (5 bases each). The length of the CDR3 is 13 residues. V shed 1 base and J shed 7 bases, with 11 bases lying between them. The germline CDR1 and CDR2 sequences are SGHTA and FQGNSA. CDR3 nucleotide sequence: TGTGCCAGCAGCTTAGGAACCTGGGGGGAGCAGTACTTC. This encodes CASSLGTWGEQYF.

The chain carries TRBV5-1 and TRBJ2-1; TRBD1 matches at 7 bases. This CDR3 comprises 15 residues. Trimming at V came to 4 bases and at J to 5 bases, leaving 9 bases not matched to a gene. Looked up from germline, CDR1 is SGHRS and CDR2 is YFSETQ. DNA of the CDR3: TGCGCCAGCAGCCCCCAGCGGACAGGAAACAATGAGCAGTTCTTC. This gives the protein CASSPQRTGNNEQFF.

The rearrangement joins TRBV29-1 to TRBJ2-1; TRBD2 matches 12 bases. J gave up 4 bases and V 2 bases, and 3 bases lay outside the gene matches. This CDR3 contains 15 residues. Germline V gene lookup returns CDR1 SQVTM and CDR2 ANQGSEA. The CDR3 here is CSVESTSGRYNEQFF. CDR3 DNA sequence: TGCAGCGTTGAATCAACTAGCGGGAGGTACAATGAGCAGTTCTTC.

The chain is built from TRBV2 and TRBJ1-1; unclear D gene. The CDR3 is 14 residues long. The V gene's germline CDR1 is SNHLY and CDR2 FYNNEI. V was clipped by 5 bases and J by 1 base, with 11 bases between them. The CDR3 nucleotides are TGTGCCAGCAGTTTAAAACAGAGGAACACTGAAGCTTTCTTT. This codes for CASSLKQRNTEAFF. Drawing the rest from reference TRBV2 and TRBJ1-1, the complete variable domain is EPEVTQTPSHQVTQMGQEVILRCVPISNHLYFYWYRQILGQKVEFLVSFYNNEISEKSEIFDDQFSVERPDGSNFTLKIRSTKLEDSAMYFCASSLKQRNTEAFFGQGTRLTVV.

With respect to this clone: Germline is not matched at one junction end, which may reflect a read error. The rearrangement joins TRBV15 to TRBJ1-1; D is unresolved. Germline loops: CDR1 LNHNV, CDR2 YYDKDF (reference sequence). The CDR3 extends over 12 amino acids. CDR3 protein: CATGRPDTEASF. The CDR3 DNA reads as TGTGCCACCGGGAGACCTGACACTGAAGCTTCCTTT.

V gene TRBV30 combines with J gene TRBJ2-5; possibly TRBD1 for D (6 bases). This CDR3 is built from 13 residues. CDR1 is GTSNPN, CDR2 SVGIG, per germline (reference sequence). V lost 2 bases and J 2 bases, leaving 9 bases between the germline ends. The CDR3 protein is CAWSPDRQETQYF. CDR3 sequence (DNA): TGTGCCTGGAGTCCTGACAGGCAAGAGACCCAGTACTTC. The full variable domain, its missing parts supplied by reference TRBV30 and TRBJ2-5, is SQTIHQWPATLVQPVGSPLSLECTVEGTSNPNLYWYRQAAGRGLQLLFYSVGIGQISSEVPQNLSASRPQDRQFILSSKKLLLSDSGFYLCAWSPDRQETQYFGPGTRLLVL.

The chain joins TRBV6-5 to TRBJ2-7; unclear D gene. V lost 5 bases to trimming and J lost 4 bases, with 9 bases between them. This CDR3 is built from 12 residues. Germline lookup yields CDR1 MNHEY and CDR2 SVGAGI. CDR3 coding DNA: TGTGCCAGCAGTAGGGATCGGTACGAGCAGTACTTC. This sequence encodes CASSRDRYEQYF.

The chain is built from TRBV19 and TRBJ1-2; D is perhaps TRBD1 (5 bases). CDR3 size: 12 residues. V shed 5 bases and J shed 8 bases, with 12 bases lying between them. Germline values: CDR1 LNHDA, CDR2 SQIVND (reference sequence). The CDR3 region has the DNA TGTGCCAGTAGTGGCGGGGACTGGGGCTACACCTTC. Translated: CASSGGDWGYTF.

The chain carries TRBV6-6 and TRBJ1-1; TRBD1 agrees at 7 bases. This CDR3 has 14 amino acids. With V trimmed by 4 bases and J by 1 base, 3 bases remained unmatched. Per the germline V gene, CDR1 is MNHNY and CDR2 is SVGAGI (reference sequence). The CDR3 sequence: CASSSPGGNTEAFF. The CDR3 DNA follows: TGTGCCAGCAGTTCTCCAGGGGGGAACACTGAAGCTTTCTTT.

V is TRBV4-2 and J is TRBJ2-7, with TRBD2 matching over 8 bases. This CDR3 has 14 amino acids. CDR1 LGHNA and CDR2 YNFKEQ come from the germline V gene. Trimming cost V 6 bases and J 7 bases; bases outside gene matches: 11. The CDR3 region has the DNA TGTGCCAGCAGGAGCGGGGGCCGCTCCAGAGAGCAGTACTTC. Translation: CASRSGGRSREQYF.

This clone has only a few counts. Written as DNA, the CDR3 is TGTGCCAGTACGACAGGGGGCTATGGCTACACCTTC. This sequence encodes CASTTGGYGYTF. This rearrangement joins TRBV19 to TRBJ1-2; 9 bases map to TRBD1. With 7 bases clipped from V and 4 bases from J, the junction kept 1 base outside the gene matches. Germline CDR1 LNHDA, CDR2 SQIVND (reference sequence). CDR3 length equals 12 residues.

The chain recombines TRBV10-1 with TRBJ2-1; 9 bases agree with TRBD2. CDR1 WNHNN and CDR2 SYGVQD come from the germline V gene (reference sequence). CDR3 length equals 16 residues. The ends lost 3 bases at V and 5 bases at J; junction bases unmatched: 8. CDR3 DNA sequence: TGCGCCAGCAGTGATGGGAGCGGGGGGCTGAACAATGAGCAGTTCTTC. This gives the protein CASSDGSGGLNNEQFF.

This clone was recorded a few times. The chain employs TRBV27 and TRBJ2-5; D is unresolved. The germline gives CDR1 MNHEY, CDR2 SMNVEV (reference sequence). Trimming took off 5 bases at V and 1 base at J, with 17 bases between the two ends. The CDR3 extends over 16 amino acids. CDR3 DNA: TGTGCCAGCAGTCCCCACCCCCCAGTTCCCCAAGAGACCCAGTACTTC. As protein: CASSPHPPVPQETQYF.

V gene TRBV28 combines with J gene TRBJ2-7; 7 bases are a match to TRBD2. Germline CDR1 MDHEN, CDR2 SYDVKM. The V and J ends lost 5 bases and 3 bases, in that order; junction bases with no gene match: 7. The CDR3 has 14 amino acids. The CDR3 loop reads CASSRPAGNYEQYF. In nucleotides, the CDR3 is TGTGCCAGCAGTAGGCCAGCGGGGAACTACGAGCAGTACTTC.

The V call is TRBV19, the J call TRBJ1-5; D gene unclear. The CDR3 length is 15 residues. CDR1 is LNHDA and CDR2 is SQIVND in the germline V gene (reference sequence). The germline V and J ends were trimmed by 0 bases and 4 bases, with 10 bases remaining between them. CDR3 protein: CASSIDPLRNQPQHF. DNA of the CDR3: TGTGCCAGTAGTATAGATCCCCTCCGGAATCAGCCCCAGCATTTT. The entire variable domain, with the rest obtained from reference TRBV19 and TRBJ1-5, is as follows: DGGITQSPKYLFRKEGQNVTLSCEQNLNHDAMYWYRQDPGQGLRLIYYSQIVNDFQKGDIAEGYSVSREKKESFPLTVTSAQKNPTAFYLCASSIDPLRNQPQHFGDGTRLSIL.

This rearrangement joins TRBV9 to TRBJ2-2; D not resolved. The CDR3 contains 14 residues. Germline CDR1 reads SGDLS; CDR2 reads YYNGEE. V was cut by 3 bases and J by 0 bases, with 6 bases left in between. CDR3 in DNA: TGTGCCAGCAGCGGTCACTCGAACACCGGGGAGCTGTTTTTT. Translated: CASSGHSNTGELFF.

V gene TRBV18 combines with J gene TRBJ2-7; D possibly corresponds to TRBD1 (6 bases). V lost 2 bases and J lost 1, with 15 bases in between. The germline gives CDR1 KGHSH, CDR2 LQKENI. This CDR3 comprises 16 residues. The CDR3 DNA follows: TGTGCCAGCTCACCATTGAACTGGGGGCCATCCTACGAGCAGTACTTC. Amino acid sequence: CASSPLNWGPSYEQYF. Combining the CDR3 with reference TRBV18 and TRBJ2-7 gives the whole variable domain NAGVMQNPRHLVRRRGQEARLRCSPMKGHSHVYWYRQLPEEGLKFMVYLQKENIIDESGMPKERFSAEFPKEGPSILRIQQVVRGDSAAYFCASSPLNWGPSYEQYFGPGTRLTVT.

The chain uses TRBV19 and TRBJ2-7, with 9 bases that match TRBD2. V lost 8 bases to trimming and J lost 4 bases; unmatched junction nucleotides: 12. The germline gives CDR1 LNHDA, CDR2 SQIVND (reference sequence). The CDR3 loop spans 15 amino acids. CDR3 DNA: TGTGCCAGTCGTACCGTCGCGGGAGGGAGATACGAGCAGTACTTC. Translated: CASRTVAGGRYEQYF.

The CDR3 nucleotides read TGTGCCATCACAGGAGATCTGGAGACCCAGTACTTC. Amino acids: CAITGDLETQYF. The V gene is TRBV10-3, the J gene TRBJ2-5, with D unresolved. The CDR3 spans 12 residues. Trimming took 7 bases from V and 5 from J, leaving 11 bases between them. The germline gives CDR1 ENHRY, CDR2 SYGVKD.

In its sample, this clone was seen once. The chain links TRBV21-1 to TRBJ1-1; the listed D gene, TRBD1, was not tested against the DNA. TRBV21-1 is listed as a pseudogene. There are 17 residues in the CDR3. For the CDR3, the DNA is TGTGCCAGCAGCTCTCGTCCCGGGACAGGGGAGCGCACTGAAGCTTTCTTT. This codes for CASSSRPGTGERTEAFF.

The rearrangement uses TRBV6-1 and TRBJ1-2, with D hard to call. CDR1 is MNHNS, CDR2 SASEGT, per germline. V was clipped by 1 base and J by 2 bases, with 8 bases between them. This CDR3 comprises 14 residues. Here the CDR3 reads CASSEEYYNYGYTF. The CDR3 nucleotides are TGTGCCAGCAGTGAAGAGTATTACAACTATGGCTACACCTTC.